Listed below are T cell receptor beta chains from one sample, sequenced in a study of control samples from healthy donors and cancer patients. Sequencing used immunoSEQ multiplex PCR; TCRdb keeps in-frame clones, though not all of them. Of under 150,000 clones listed, around 90% are singletons. The sample comprised blood. The receptors were gathered from a man under 40 in good health. The CDR3 runs from the conserved cysteine through the conserved F or W. D genes are given only for firm matches. A clone size is listed for some rows: how often the clone was seen (once, few, many), or a class if it is expanded.

>TRBV9|TRBJ1-4|-|12|-
CASSPSGEKLFF
TGTGCCAGCAGCCCTAGTGGTGAAAAACTGTTTTTT
>TRBV5-6|TRBJ1-4|-|14|-
CASSSSGTGEKLFF
TGTGCCAGCAGCTCGTCCGGGACGGGTGAAAAACTGTTTTTT
>TRBV6-1|TRBJ2-2|-|16|TRBD2
CASSEKLAGGAGELFF
TGTGCCAGCAGTGAAAAGCTAGCGGGAGGGGCCGGGGAGCTGTTTTTT
>TRBV7-2|TRBJ2-7|-|13|TRBD1
CASGQGGPYEQYF
TGTGCCAGCGGACAGGGAGGACCCTACGAGCAGTACTTC
>TRBV13|TRBJ1-6|once|15|-
CASSLGQGYNSPLHF
TGTGCCAGCAGCTTAGGGCAGGGCTATAATTCACCCCTCCACTTT
>TRBV6-5|TRBJ2-2|-|14|-
CASSYYPRNGELFF
TGTGCCAGCAGTTACTATCCTCGGAACGGGGAGCTGTTTTTT
>TRBV25-1|TRBJ1-2|-|13|-
CASSERQTYGYTF
TGTGCCAGCAGTGAGAGGCAGACCTATGGCTACACCTTC
>TRBV7-7|TRBJ1-1|-|13|-
CASSLSVNTEAFF
TGTGCCAGCAGCTTATCCGTGAACACTGAAGCTTTCTTT
>TRBV6-5|TRBJ2-1|-|16|TRBD1
CASSYDDRASYNEQFF
TGTGCCAGCAGTTACGACGACAGGGCCTCCTACAATGAGCAGTTCTTC
>TRBV5-4|TRBJ2-7|-|15|-
CASSLEGRSDYEQYF
TGTGCCAGCAGCTTGGAGGGACGGAGTGACTACGAGCAGTACTTC
>TRBV2|TRBJ1-1|-|13|-
CASSADRDTEAFF
TGTGCCAGCAGTGCTGACCGGGACACTGAAGCTTTCTTT
>TRBV5-1|TRBJ2-1|-|12|-
CASSFGDNEQFF
TGCGCCAGCAGTTTTGGGGACAATGAGCAGTTCTTC
>TRBV15|TRBJ1-2|-|13|TRBD1
CATSRGQGNGYTF
TGTGCCACCAGCAGAGGACAGGGGAATGGCTACACCTTC
>TRBV4-2|TRBJ1-2|-|14|-
CASSQGTLHYGYTF
TGTGCCAGCAGCCAAGGGACACTACACTATGGCTACACCTTC
>TRBV19|TRBJ2-1|-|17|TRBD2
CASSRTPGTSAYNEQFF
TGTGCCAGTAGTAGAACTCCCGGGACTAGCGCCTACAATGAGCAGTTCTTC
>TRBV2|TRBJ1-5|-|14|TRBD1
CASSRGSSNQPQHF
TGTGCCAGCAGCAGGGGGTCGAGCAATCAGCCCCAGCATTTT
>TRBV5-8|TRBJ2-7|-|14|TRBD1
CASSLGTGNYEQYF
TGTGCCAGCAGCTTGGGGACAGGGAATTACGAGCAGTACTTC
>TRBV4-3|TRBJ1-4|-|18|-
CASSQDQILAGTNEKLFF
TGCGCCAGCAGCCAAGATCAGATCTTGGCAGGAACTAATGAAAAACTGTTTTTT
>TRBV13|TRBJ2-7|-|16|TRBD2
CASSPGVAGETYEQYF
TGTGCCAGCAGCCCCGGGGTAGCGGGGGAGACCTACGAGCAGTACTTC
>TRBV5-4|TRBJ2-7|-|14|-
CASSFGAGPNEQYF
TGTGCCAGCAGCTTTGGGGCAGGGCCGAACGAGCAGTACTTC
>TRBV19|TRBJ1-5|-|15|-
CASSVQGFLGEPQHF
TGTGCCAGTAGTGTACAGGGTTTTTTAGGAGAGCCCCAGCATTTT
>TRBV5-1|TRBJ1-4|-|13|-
CASSFGAGEKLFF
TGCGCCAGCAGCTTCGGGGCAGGCGAAAAACTGTTTTTT
>TRBV21-1|TRBJ2-7|few|13|-
CASRGASTYEQYF
TGTGCCAGTAGGGGGGCGAGTACCTACGAGCAGTACTTC
>TRBV2|TRBJ2-7|-|18|TRBD2
CASRAGQGATSGRDGQYF
TGTGCCAGCAGGGCCGGACAGGGGGCGACTAGCGGGAGGGATGGGCAGTACTTC
>TRBV13|TRBJ1-1|once|14|TRBD1
CASSPGQTNTEAFF
TGTGCCAGCAGCCCGGGACAGACGAACACTGAAGCTTTCTTT
>TRBV4-3|TRBJ2-3|-|16|-
CASSQDSQHNVDTQYF
TGCGCCAGCAGTCAAGATAGCCAACACAATGTAGATACGCAGTATTTT
>TRBV11-3|TRBJ2-7|few|14|TRBD2
CASSPAASGSEQYF
TGTGCCAGCAGCCCGGCGGCTAGCGGAAGCGAGCAGTACTTC
>TRBV30|TRBJ1-2|-|13|-
CAWSVPPNYGYTF
TGTGCCTGGAGTGTACCCCCCAACTATGGCTACACCTTC
>TRBV7-6|TRBJ1-2|-|13|-
CASSLADGDGYTF
TGTGCCAGCAGCTTAGCTGACGGGGATGGCTACACCTTC
>TRBV9|TRBJ2-3|-|18|TRBD2
CASSTRTSGRVATDTQYF
TGTGCCAGCAGCACCCGGACTAGCGGGAGGGTGGCCACAGATACGCAGTATTTT
>TRBV6-1|TRBJ1-1|few|15|-
CASSEEDSGGTEAFF
TGTGCCAGCAGTGAAGAAGACAGTGGGGGCACTGAAGCTTTCTTT
>TRBV28|TRBJ1-4|-|17|TRBD1
CASSHSGTAATNEKLFF
TGTGCCAGCAGCCACTCCGGGACAGCTGCAACTAATGAAAAACTGTTTTTT
>TRBV5-4|TRBJ2-3|-|17|-
CASSTPSGGAPTDTQYF
TGTGCCAGCAGCACCCCGAGTGGTGGGGCCCCCACAGATACGCAGTATTTT
>TRBV19|TRBJ1-1|-|17|-
CASTMAEEGGKNTEAFF
TGTGCCAGTACCATGGCAGAGGAGGGGGGGAAGAACACTGAAGCTTTCTTT
>TRBV5-1|TRBJ2-7|-|14|-
CASSLTGRQDEQYF
TGCGCCAGCAGCTTGACAGGGAGACAGGACGAGCAGTACTTC
>TRBV9|TRBJ2-1|-|14|-
CASSVLGLLGEQFF
TGTGCCAGCAGCGTATTAGGACTCCTCGGTGAGCAGTTCTTC
>TRBV5-1|TRBJ2-3|-|17|TRBD2
CASSLGGSGGRTDTQYF
TGCGCCAGCAGCTTGGGTGGTAGCGGGGGCCGCACAGATACGCAGTATTTT
>TRBV10-3|TRBJ2-7|-|13|TRBD1
CAISGTGEGEQYF
TGTGCCATCAGTGGGACAGGGGAAGGCGAGCAGTACTTC
>TRBV7-2|TRBJ2-4|-|15|-
CASSLIGDTKNIQYF
TGTGCCAGCAGCTTAATTGGTGACACTAAAAACATTCAGTACTTC
>TRBV3-1/TRBV3-2|TRBJ1-6|-|15|TRBD1
CASSQSTGRNSPLHF
TGTGCCAGCAGCCAATCGACAGGGCGAAATTCACCCCTCCACTTT
>TRBV11-3|TRBJ2-3|-|14|TRBD2
CASSPSGSTDTQYF
TGTGCCAGCAGCCCCAGCGGGAGTACAGATACGCAGTATTTT
>TRBV27|TRBJ1-2|-|14|TRBD1
CASSQGQGLHGYTF
TGTGCCAGCAGTCAGGGACAGGGATTACATGGCTACACCTTC
>TRBV15|TRBJ2-7|-|15|-
CATSSRGGGVGEQYF
TGTGCCACCAGCAGCAGGGGAGGGGGGGTCGGCGAGCAGTACTTC
>TRBV25-1|TRBJ2-5|-|13|-
CASQGWQQETQYF
TGTGCCAGTCAAGGATGGCAGCAAGAGACCCAGTACTTC
>TRBV6-2/TRBV6-3|TRBJ2-4|-|15|-
CASSHRGLAKNIQYF
TGTGCCAGCAGTCACCGGGGGCTAGCCAAAAACATTCAGTACTTC
>TRBV7-9|TRBJ2-7|-|12|-
CASSGQPYEQYF
TGTGCCAGCAGTGGACAGCCCTACGAGCAGTACTTC
>TRBV18|TRBJ1-2|-|14|-
CASSPQWGTYGYTF
TGTGCCAGCTCACCACAGTGGGGGACCTATGGCTACACCTTC
>TRBV27|TRBJ2-5|-|14|TRBD1
CASSPGQQQETQYF
TGTGCCAGCAGTCCGGGACAGCAACAAGAGACCCAGTACTTC
>TRBV5-6|TRBJ2-7|-|11|-
CASSLESEQYF
TGTGCCAGCAGCTTGGAGTCCGAGCAGTACTTC
>TRBV6-2/TRBV6-3|TRBJ2-6|-|15|-
CASSFAGTGANVLTF
TGTGCCAGCAGTTTCGCAGGGACTGGGGCCAACGTCCTGACTTTC
>TRBV24-1|TRBJ2-2|-|18|TRBD1
CATAPGQGALFGPGELFF
TGTGCCACCGCCCCGGGACAGGGGGCCTTATTTGGACCCGGGGAGCTGTTTTTT
>TRBV7-9|TRBJ2-2|-|13|TRBD2
CASSLGTSGSLFF
TGTGCCAGCAGCTTAGGGACTAGCGGGAGCCTGTTTTTT
>TRBV28|TRBJ1-4|-|18|-
CASRKPPGSGATNEKLFF
TGTGCCAGCAGGAAGCCACCGGGCTCTGGTGCAACTAATGAAAAACTGTTTTTT
>TRBV12-1|TRBJ2-2|-|17|-
CASSFFRTGPYTGELFF
TGTGCCAGCAGCTTTTTCCGGACTGGGCCCTATACCGGGGAGCTGTTTTTT
>TRBV6-6|TRBJ1-5|-|15|TRBD1
CASSGSGGSNQPQHF
TGTGCCAGCAGTGGCTCAGGGGGGAGCAATCAGCCCCAGCATTTT
>TRBV7-8|TRBJ2-5|-|18|TRBD2
CASSPGLAGATPWGTQYF
TGTGCCAGCAGCCCAGGACTAGCGGGGGCGACTCCGTGGGGGACCCAGTACTTC
>TRBV6-5|TRBJ2-3|-|12|-
CASSFQGDTQYF
TGTGCCAGCAGTTTTCAGGGGGATACGCAGTATTTT